Sequencing of this T cell receptor (beta chain) was carried out in a study of regulatory T cells in long-lasting Graves disease. Broader study findings: Gene preferences differed: TRBV28, TRBJ1-2, TRBJ2-5 in persistent cases.

As to this clonotype: Its matching antigen is unknown.

The CDR3 consists of 15 residues. Germline V CDR1 and CDR2: SGHRS, YFSETQ. Both iRepertoire HTBI primers and Arm-PCR of CDR3 regions were used to build the TCR beta libraries. TCRdb independently ran MiXCR on the multiplex PCR reads; one entry per CDR3 protein. The table has hundreds of thousands of distinct CDR3 sequences, 16% seen once; the top ten hold under 20%. The time point here: newly diagnosed GD, antithyroid drugs for less than 3 months. Following extraction of RNA from PBMCs, that RNA was used to make the TCR library. The sample was also linked to a second study, of T cells in Graves' hyperthyroidism and ophthalmopathy. That publication notes: Hyperthyroidism of Graves' type that showed no ophthalmopathy progression within 18 months was stable.

Sequences were derived from peripheral blood mononuclear cells (PBMCs), sampled at new diagnosis, from a patient treated with antithyroid drugs. This chain uses TRBV5-1 with TRBJ2-1, with D possibly TRBD2 on 7 matching bases. The DNA end is a closer match to TRBJ2-5, so the J assignment may be wrong. The receptor was derived from a woman aged 30 to 39 with Graves disease. CDR3 amino acids: CASIERGRGQETQYF. The CDR3 DNA is TGCGCCAGCATCGAGAGGGGGAGGGGCCAAGAGACCCAGTACTTC.